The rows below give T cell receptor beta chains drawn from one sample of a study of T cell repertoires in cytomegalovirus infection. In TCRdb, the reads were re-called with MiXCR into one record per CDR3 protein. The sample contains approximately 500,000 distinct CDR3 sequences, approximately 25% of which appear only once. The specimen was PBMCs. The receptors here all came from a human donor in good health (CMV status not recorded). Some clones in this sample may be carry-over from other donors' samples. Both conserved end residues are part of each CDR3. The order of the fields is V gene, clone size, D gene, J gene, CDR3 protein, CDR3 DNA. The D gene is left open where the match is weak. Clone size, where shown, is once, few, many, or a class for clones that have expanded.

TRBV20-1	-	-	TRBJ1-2	CSARVEMGNYGYTF	TGCAGTGCTAGAGTGGAGATGGGGAACTATGGCTACACCTTC
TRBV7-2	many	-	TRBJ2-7	CASSPGGGSYYEQYF	TGTGCCAGCAGCCCAGGGGGCGGGAGTTACTACGAGCAGTACTTC
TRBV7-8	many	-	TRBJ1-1	CASSSWGLGGNTEAFF	TGTGCCAGCAGCAGCTGGGGTCTGGGCGGGAACACTGAAGCTTTCTTT
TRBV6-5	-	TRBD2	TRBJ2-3	CASSYSTIAGPGGDTQYF	TGTGCCAGCAGTTACTCGACCATAGCGGGACCCGGTGGAGATACGCAGTATTTT
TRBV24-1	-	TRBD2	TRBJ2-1	CATSGTGTSGRNEQFF	TGTGCCACCAGTGGCACCGGGACTAGCGGGAGAAATGAGCAGTTCTTC
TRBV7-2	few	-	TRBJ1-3	CASSPTPGVPGNTIYF	TGTGCCAGCAGCCCCACTCCGGGGGTCCCTGGAAACACCATATATTTT
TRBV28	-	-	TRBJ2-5	CASSLTPTVAGTQYF	TGTGCCAGCAGTTTAACCCCGACAGTCGCGGGGACCCAGTACTTC
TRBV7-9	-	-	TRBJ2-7	CASSLVGFSSYEQYF	TGTGCCAGCAGCTTAGTTGGGTTCAGCTCCTACGAGCAGTACTTC
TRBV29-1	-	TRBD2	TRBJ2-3	CSVGAGSSGRVTDTQYF	TGCAGCGTGGGGGCGGGCTCTAGCGGGAGGGTCACAGATACGCAGTATTTT
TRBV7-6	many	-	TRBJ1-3	CASSLRVTDIRGTIYF	TGTGCCAGCAGCTTAAGGGTTACCGATATCCGCGGCACCATATATTTT
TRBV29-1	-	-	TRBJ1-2	CSVIGTGNRDGYTF	TGCAGCGTTATTGGTACAGGGAATCGGGATGGCTACACCTTC
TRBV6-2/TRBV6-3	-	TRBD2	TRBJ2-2	CASMGLAGPDTGELFF	TGTGCCAGCATGGGACTAGCGGGCCCGGACACCGGGGAGCTGTTTTTT
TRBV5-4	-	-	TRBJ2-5	CASSLGRRETQYF	TGTGCCAGCAGCTTGGGACGTAGAGAGACCCAGTACTTC
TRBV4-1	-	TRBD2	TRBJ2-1	CASSQDHRIAGRNEQFF	TGTGCCAGCAGCCAAGATCACCGGATAGCGGGAAGGAATGAGCAGTTCTTC
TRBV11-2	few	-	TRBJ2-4	CASREVGLAKNIQYF	TGTGCCAGCAGGGAGGTGGGGCTAGCCAAAAACATTCAGTACTTC
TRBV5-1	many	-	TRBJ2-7	CASSLDVYYEQYF	TGCGCCAGCAGCTTGGATGTTTACTACGAGCAGTACTTC
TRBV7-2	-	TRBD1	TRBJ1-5	CASSLGGQLRSNQPQHF	TGTGCCAGCAGCTTAGGGGGACAGCTACGTAGCAATCAGCCCCAGCATTTT
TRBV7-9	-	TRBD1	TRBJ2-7	CASSHPGTGFDEQYF	TGTGCCAGCAGCCACCCCGGGACAGGGTTTGACGAGCAGTACTTC
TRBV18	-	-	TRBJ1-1	CASSPRWGGTEAFF	TGTGCCAGCTCACCTCGGTGGGGGGGCACTGAAGCTTTCTTT
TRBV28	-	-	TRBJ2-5	CASSWGRGSLETQYF	TGTGCCAGCAGTTGGGGGCGGGGCAGTCTGGAGACCCAGTACTTC
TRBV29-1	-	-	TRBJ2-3	CSVEDGSSGPLGDTQYF	TGCAGCGTTGAAGATGGGTCATCGGGACCCCTGGGAGATACGCAGTATTTT
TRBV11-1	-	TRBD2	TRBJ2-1	CASRITSGRANEQFF	TGTGCCAGCAGAATAACCAGCGGGAGGGCCAATGAGCAGTTCTTC
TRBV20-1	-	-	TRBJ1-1	CSAIKQLNTEAFF	TGCAGTGCTATAAAACAGTTGAACACTGAAGCTTTCTTT
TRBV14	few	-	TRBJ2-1	CASSQVGKIGNEQFF	TGTGCCAGCAGCCAAGTGGGGAAGATAGGAAATGAGCAGTTCTTC
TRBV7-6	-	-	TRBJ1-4	CASSWGQRDEKLFF	TGTGCCAGCAGCTGGGGACAACGAGATGAAAAACTGTTTTTT
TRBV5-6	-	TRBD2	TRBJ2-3	CASSASLAGEADTQYF	TGTGCCAGCAGCGCCTCTCTAGCGGGAGAAGCAGATACGCAGTATTTT
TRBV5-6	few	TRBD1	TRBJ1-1	CASSQTGTVQVEAFF	TGTGCCAGCAGCCAGACCGGGACAGTTCAAGTTGAAGCTTTCTTT
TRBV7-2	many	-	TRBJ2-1	CASSLRRGDLYNEQFF	TGTGCCAGCAGCTTGCGAAGGGGAGACCTATACAATGAGCAGTTCTTC
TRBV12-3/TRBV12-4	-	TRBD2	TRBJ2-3	CASRILAEITDTQYF	TGTGCCAGCAGAATCCTAGCGGAGATCACAGATACGCAGTATTTT
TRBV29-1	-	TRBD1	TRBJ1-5	CSVAETGGDQPQHF	TGCAGCGTTGCCGAGACAGGGGGCGATCAGCCCCAGCATTTT
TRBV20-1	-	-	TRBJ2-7	CSAEENYEQYF	TGCAGTGCGGAGGAAAACTACGAGCAGTACTTC
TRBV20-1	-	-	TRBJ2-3	CSATWAGSTDTQYF	TGCAGTGCCACCTGGGCAGGGAGCACAGATACGCAGTATTTT
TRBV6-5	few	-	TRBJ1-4	CASSLEIGANEKLFF	TGTGCCAGCAGCCTAGAGATAGGGGCTAATGAAAAACTGTTTTTT
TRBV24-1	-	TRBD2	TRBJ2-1	CATSGWSGGSNEQFF	TGTGCCACCAGTGGGTGGTCGGGAGGATCTAATGAGCAGTTCTTC
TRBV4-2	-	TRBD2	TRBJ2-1	CASSQEIRLGSGGEQFF	TGTGCCAGCAGCCAAGAAATAAGACTAGGGAGCGGGGGCGAGCAGTTCTTC
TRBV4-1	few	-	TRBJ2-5	CASRWGVIPTYETQYF	TGCGCCAGCAGGTGGGGCGTGATTCCGACCTACGAGACCCAGTACTTC
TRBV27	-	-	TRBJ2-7	CASSPGIRSYEQYF	TGTGCCAGCAGCCCAGGGATAAGGTCCTACGAGCAGTACTTC
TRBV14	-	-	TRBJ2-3	CASSQGRGSGLNTQYF	TGTGCCAGCAGCCAAGGGAGGGGGTCGGGGCTGAATACGCAGTATTTT
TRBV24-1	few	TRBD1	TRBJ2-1	CATSGGQGSDEQFF	TGTGCCACCAGTGGCGGACAGGGATCCGATGAGCAGTTCTTC
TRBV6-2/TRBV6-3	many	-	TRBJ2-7	CASSFNYEQYF	TGTGCCAGCAGTTTTAACTACGAGCAGTACTTC
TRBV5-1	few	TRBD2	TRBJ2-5	CASSLDSGGETQYF	TGCGCCAGCAGCTTGGACTCCGGGGGGGAGACCCAGTACTTC
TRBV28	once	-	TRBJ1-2	CASSANPFYGYTF	TGTGCCAGCAGTGCCAACCCCTTCTATGGCTACACCTTC
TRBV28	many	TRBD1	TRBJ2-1	CASSFEQGASYNEQFF	TGTGCCAGCAGTTTTGAACAGGGGGCCAGCTACAATGAGCAGTTCTTC
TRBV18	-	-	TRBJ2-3	CASDGGGDTQYF	TGTGCCAGCGACGGAGGCGGAGATACGCAGTATTTT
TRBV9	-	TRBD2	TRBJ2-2	CASSPRLAVVPGELFF	TGTGCCAGCAGCCCTAGACTAGCGGTGGTCCCCGGGGAGCTGTTTTTT
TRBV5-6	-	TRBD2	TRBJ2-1	CASSLALAGYYNEQFF	TGTGCCAGCAGCTTGGCACTAGCGGGGTACTACAATGAGCAGTTCTTC
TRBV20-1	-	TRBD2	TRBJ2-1	CSTERALARGSYNEQFF	TGCAGTACGGAGCGGGCCCTAGCCCGCGGGAGCTACAATGAGCAGTTCTTC
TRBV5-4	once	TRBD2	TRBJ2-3	CASSLAPSGDTQYF	TGTGCCAGCAGCTTGGCTCCTAGCGGAGATACGCAGTATTTT
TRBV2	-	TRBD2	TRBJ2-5	CASMPGLAGQETQYF	TGTGCCAGCATGCCGGGACTAGCGGGACAAGAGACCCAGTACTTC
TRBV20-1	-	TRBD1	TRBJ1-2	CSADTGTGVGYTF	TGCAGTGCTGACACCGGGACAGGGGTCGGCTACACCTTC